This TCR beta chain was documented in a study of T-cell reconstitution after alpha-beta-depleted transplantation in children. Study observations and caveats: Some patients owed their high day-60 TCRbeta diversity to surviving recipient T cells and thymic progenitors. Diversity and T-cell counts at one year after transplant derived mostly from new T cells. The study reportedly traced alpha-beta T cells about two months after transplant to several hundred expanded graft clones.

V lost 3 bases to trimming and J lost 5 bases, with 14 bases between them. The CDR3 loop spans 14 amino acids. CDR1 and CDR2 from the germline V gene are SNHLY and FYNNEI. Comment on this clonotype: No antigen is known for it.

This sample's TCRbeta library carried unique molecular identifier barcodes. TCRdb re-called the PCR reads through MiXCR, storing one row per CDR3 protein. Of roughly 670,000 distinct CDR3 sequences listed, about an eighth were seen once; the top ten hold 0.79%. The receptor's source is a girl aged 2 to 10 with congenital amegakaryocytic thrombocytopenia, due to receive a stem cell transplant. Sequencing was performed on PBMCs, taken before TCRalphabeta/CD19-depleted stem cell transplant. This chain links TRBV2 with TRBJ2-7; tentatively, D is TRBD2 (6 bases). The CDR3 region has the DNA TGTGCCAGCAGTGATCGGAGGGTGGGAGACGAGCAGTACTTC. It yields the protein CASSDRRVGDEQYF.